These 3 T cell receptor beta chains were all obtained from the same sample, sequenced in a study of CD8 T cells in Susac syndrome. Random-hexamer reverse transcription was applied to roughly 0.5 to 1 ug RNA. TCRdb independently ran MiXCR on the immunoSEQ multiplex PCR reads; one entry per CDR3 protein. Of 140,000 to 150,000 distinct CDR3 sequences detected, roughly 96% appear once; the ten largest clones hold over 0.095%. Input material: CD4+ T cells from PBMCs. The receptors were gathered from a human donor with multiple sclerosis.

This clonotype appeared a few times. The gene calls are TRBV3-1 and TRBJ2-7; weak D call: TRBD1 (5 bases). The V gene's germline CDR1 is LGHDT and CDR2 YNNKEL (reference sequence). V gave up 4 bases and J gave up 3 bases, with 10 bases separating them. This CDR3 has 13 amino acids. CDR3 amino acids: CASSRGHFYEQYF. The CDR3, as DNA: TGTGCCAGCAGCCGAGGACATTTCTACGAGCAGTACTTC.

The chain employs TRBV30 and TRBJ1-2; possibly TRBD1 for D (5 bases). The CDR3 is 12 residues long. Trimming removed 4 bases at V and 4 bases at J, with 10 bases between. The germline V gene has CDR1 GTSNPN and CDR2 SVGIG (reference sequence). The CDR3 coding sequence is TGTGCCTGGACTTCGACAGTCTATGGCTACACCTTC. This codes for CAWTSTVYGYTF.

This sequence joins TRBV20-1 and TRBJ2-1; D gene unclear. The V and J ends lost 0 bases and 6 bases respectively, with 15 bases between them. The germline V gene encodes CDR1 DFQATT and CDR2 SNEGSKA (reference sequence). CDR3 size: 15 residues. This CDR3 is CSARDPLLVGNEQFF. CDR3 coding DNA: TGCAGTGCTAGAGATCCCTTGCTAGTAGGCAATGAGCAGTTCTTC.